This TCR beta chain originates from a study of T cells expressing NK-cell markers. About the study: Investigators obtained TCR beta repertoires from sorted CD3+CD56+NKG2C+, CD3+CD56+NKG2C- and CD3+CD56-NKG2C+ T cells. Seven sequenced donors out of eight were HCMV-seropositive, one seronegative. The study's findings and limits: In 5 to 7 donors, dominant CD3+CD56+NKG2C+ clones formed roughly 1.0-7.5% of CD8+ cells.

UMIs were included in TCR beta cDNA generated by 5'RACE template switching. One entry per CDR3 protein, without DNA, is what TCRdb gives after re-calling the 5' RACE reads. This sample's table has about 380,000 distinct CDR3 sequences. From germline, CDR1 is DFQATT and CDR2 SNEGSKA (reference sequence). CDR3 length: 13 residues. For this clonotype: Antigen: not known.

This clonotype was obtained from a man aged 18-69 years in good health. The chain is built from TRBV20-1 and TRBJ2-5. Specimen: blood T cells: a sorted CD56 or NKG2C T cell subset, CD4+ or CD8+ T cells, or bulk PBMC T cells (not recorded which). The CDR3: CSASSGNQETQYF.